Below, 5 T cell receptor beta chains from the same sample are listed, as sequenced in a study of monozygotic twins with inflammatory bowel disease. One entry per CDR3 protein, without DNA, is what TCRdb gives after re-calling the 5' RACE reads. This sample contains over 110,000 distinct CDR3 sequences. The sequencing input was blood. The receptors shown here come from a human donor with ulcerative colitis or Crohn's disease, or a healthy co-twin of an affected twin (not recorded which).

This chain uses TRBV5-5 with TRBJ2-7; TCRdb indicates TRBD1, and absent DNA this call remains unverified. This CDR3 has 14 amino acids. Germline CDR1 SGHKS, CDR2 YYEKEE (reference sequence). The CDR3 loop is CASSFVAGSYEQYF.

V usage is TRBV30 and J usage is TRBJ1-1; TCRdb names TRBD1, which stays unverified in the absence of DNA. The CDR3 is 13 residues long. Germline V CDR1 and CDR2: GTSNPN, SVGIG (reference sequence). This CDR3 reads CAWSQGGNTEAFF. The whole variable domain, filled in from reference TRBV30 and TRBJ1-1, reads SQTIHQWPATLVQPVGSPLSLECTVEGTSNPNLYWYRQAAGRGLQLLFYSVGIGQISSEVPQNLSASRPQDRQFILSSKKLLLSDSGFYLCAWSQGGNTEAFFGQGTRLTVV.

The rearrangement uses TRBV20-1 and TRBJ2-2; no DNA is available, so the TRBD1 call from TCRdb remains unchecked. CDR1 is DFQATT and CDR2 is SNEGSKA in the germline V gene (reference sequence). This CDR3 comprises 15 residues. CDR3 region: CSARLGTANTGELFF.

V is TRBV20-1 and J is TRBJ1-6. Per the germline V gene, CDR1 is DFQATT and CDR2 is SNEGSKA (reference sequence). The CDR3 has 13 residues. The CDR3 is CSARDKPSIIPHF.

The chain has TRBV20-1 and TRBJ2-1; TCRdb's D call of TRBD2 is untestable without DNA. The germline CDR1 and CDR2 sequences are DFQATT and SNEGSKA (reference sequence). This CDR3 contains 16 residues. CDR3 sequence reads: CSAGTSGGAIYNEQFF.